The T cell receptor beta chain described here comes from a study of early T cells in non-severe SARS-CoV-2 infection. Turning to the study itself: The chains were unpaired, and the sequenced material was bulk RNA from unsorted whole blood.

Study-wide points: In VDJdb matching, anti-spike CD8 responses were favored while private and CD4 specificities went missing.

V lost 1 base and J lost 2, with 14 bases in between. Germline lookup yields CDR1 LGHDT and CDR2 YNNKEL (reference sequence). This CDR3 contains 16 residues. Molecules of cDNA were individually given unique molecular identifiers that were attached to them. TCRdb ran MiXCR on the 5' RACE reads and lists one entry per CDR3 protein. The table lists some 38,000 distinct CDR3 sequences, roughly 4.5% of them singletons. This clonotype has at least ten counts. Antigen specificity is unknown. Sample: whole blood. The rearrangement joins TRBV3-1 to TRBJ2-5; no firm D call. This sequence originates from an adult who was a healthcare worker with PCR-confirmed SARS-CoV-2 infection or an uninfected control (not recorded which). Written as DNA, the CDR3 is TGTGCCAGCAGCCAAGGGGTTCGTTCGGATCAAGAGACCCAGTACTTC. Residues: CASSQGVRSDQETQYF.